This is a list of T cell receptor beta chains from one sample in a study of T cell repertoires in cytomegalovirus infection. MiXCR, run by TCRdb on the reads, gives a single entry per CDR3 protein. Here the sample spans about 890,000 distinct CDR3 sequences, around 30% being singletons. These receptors lack a known antigen. This specimen consisted of cultured CD8+ T cells from PBMCs, obtained from culture after CMV antigen stimulation. The receptors shown here come from a human donor in good health (CMV status not recorded). Some clones in this sample may be carry-over from other donors' samples. Each CDR3 is given with its conserved first and last residue. D genes are given only for firm matches.

j_call v_call d_call cdr3_aa
TRBJ2-1 TRBV7-9 . CASRRSGGSQIF
TRBJ1-1 TRBV6-1 TRBD1 CASSNTGGSGTEAFF
TRBJ2-2 TRBV27 . CASSLTQQNTGELFF
TRBJ2-6 TRBV6-6 . CVSSDPYSGANVLTF
TRBJ2-5 TRBV7-8 . CASSSAGQTQYF
TRBJ1-3 TRBV6-1 . CASSDKRFSGNTIYF
TRBJ1-1 TRBV19 . CASSGSANTEAFF
TRBJ2-4 TRBV7-9 TRBD1 CASSSPDRALAKNIQYF
TRBJ2-5 TRBV29-1 . CSVDGTQEETQYF
TRBJ2-5 TRBV12-3/TRBV12-4 TRBD1 CASSSIPGQGNEETQYF
TRBJ2-3 TRBV19 . CASSIGGQFTDTQYF
TRBJ2-1 TRBV27 . CASSLGQNFNEQFF
TRBJ2-3 TRBV7-3 TRBD1 CASSLTLDREGGTQYF
TRBJ2-3 TRBV7-9 . CAEGRIPTDTQYF
TRBJ1-1 TRBV28 . CASKLRGRLMNTEAFF
TRBJ1-3 TRBV6-1 TRBD1 CASSYDSTGSGNTIYF
TRBJ2-1 TRBV4-3 . CASSQKQGRSYNEQFF
TRBJ2-3 TRBV5-5 TRBD1 CASSPPDRLADTQYF
TRBJ2-7 TRBV6-5 TRBD2 CASSPDLAGGLYEQYF
TRBJ1-2 TRBV7-7 TRBD1 CASREADGTGISGGYTF
TRBJ2-1 TRBV18 TRBD1 CASSPYDRGQDDEQFF
TRBJ1-2 TRBV27 TRBD1 CASSATGAYYGYTF
TRBJ1-5 TRBV19 . CASSTIRDLSQPQHF
TRBJ1-5 TRBV10-3 TRBD1 CAISGEGAADQPQHF
TRBJ2-5 TRBV4-1 TRBD1 CASSDRQGVEKTQYF
TRBJ2-2 TRBV27 . CASAIPGHLNTGELFF
TRBJ1-1 TRBV7-6 TRBD1 CASSLAAPWTGGESTEAFF
TRBJ2-1 TRBV7-8 TRBD1 CASSHRGRLDNEQFF
TRBJ1-5 TRBV27 . CATRKAGSNQPQHF
TRBJ2-7 TRBV19 TRBD1 CASSPPGTEWGEQYF
TRBJ2-7 TRBV29-1 . CSVEAQGKSEQYF
TRBJ2-1 TRBV7-3 . CASRPGWVLGSWGYNEQFF
TRBJ2-5 TRBV7-6 . CASTVGAETQYF
TRBJ2-3 TRBV24-1 . CVTSGGSSGLTDTQYF
TRBJ2-3 TRBV7-2 . CASSWTAPQGEFTDTQYF
TRBJ2-3 TRBV4-2 . CASSPERRNTDTQYF
TRBJ1-1 TRBV19 . CASSTGTSTEAFF
TRBJ1-2 TRBV20-1 TRBD1 CSASDRENYGYTF
TRBJ2-2 TRBV6-1 TRBD2 CASSARTSNTGELFF
TRBJ2-1 TRBV9 . CASSADGISYNEQFF
TRBJ2-2 TRBV7-9 TRBD1 CASTRGQNTGELFF
TRBJ2-5 TRBV6-6 TRBD1 CASSYSRDRGETQYF
TRBJ2-5 TRBV6-2/TRBV6-3 . CASSPTRGGETQYF
TRBJ1-2 TRBV20-1 . CSALDTTNYGYTF
TRBJ1-1 TRBV27 TRBD1 CASTTGDYTEAFF